This is a list of T cell receptor beta chains from one sample in a study of cytomegalovirus exposure and HLA in healthy donors. The repertoire was sequenced with immunoSEQ multiplex PCR; TCRdb's copy has only in-frame clones and lacks some. Of approximately 97,000 clones listed, about 95% are singletons. The sample taken for sequencing was PBMCs. Every receptor here comes from a woman in her late teens or twenties in good health and CMV-seronegative. Each CDR3 is given with its conserved first and last residue. The D gene is left open where the match is weak. For some rows the clone size is stated as once, few or many, or as a class when expanded; others skip it.

-	-	TRBV19	TRBJ1-2	TGTGCCAGTAGTATTGCGGGGGCTAACTATGGCTACACCTTC	CASSIAGANYGYTF
-	-	TRBV11-3	TRBJ2-7	TGTGCCAGCAGCTTTCCCGGGACATCCTACGAGCAGTACTTC	CASSFPGTSYEQYF
-	once	TRBV6-6	TRBJ2-3	TGTGCCAGCAGTTACACGGCGGCAGGGGTGGATACGCAGTATTTT	CASSYTAAGVDTQYF
TRBD1	-	TRBV4-1	TRBJ1-2	TGCGCCAGCAGCCAAGTCACGACAGGGGCCTCCTATGGCTACACCTTC	CASSQVTTGASYGYTF
-	-	TRBV29-1	TRBJ2-1	TGCAGCGTTTTAGGACAGCGGACCTACAATGAGCAGTTCTTC	CSVLGQRTYNEQFF
TRBD2	-	TRBV7-9	TRBJ2-5	TGTGCCAGCAGCGAAAGACTAGCGGGTCTGCAAGAGACCCAGTACTTC	CASSERLAGLQETQYF
TRBD2	-	TRBV19	TRBJ2-3	TGTGCCAGTAGTCCCAGAGCGGGGGGGCCATCAGATACGCAGTATTTT	CASSPRAGGPSDTQYF
TRBD1	few	TRBV19	TRBJ2-1	TGTGCCAGTAGCAAACAGGGGCTCAGCTACAATGAGCAGTTCTTC	CASSKQGLSYNEQFF
-	-	TRBV4-1	TRBJ1-4	TGCGCCAGCAGCCACCGTGCGCCTCAAGAGAATGAAAAACTGTTTTTT	CASSHRAPQENEKLFF
-	-	TRBV27	TRBJ2-7	TGTGCCAGCAGTTCCACCTGGGTAGCGGACTTCTACGAGCAGTACTTC	CASSSTWVADFYEQYF
TRBD2	-	TRBV15	TRBJ2-3	TGTGCCACCAGCAGATCGACTAGCGTCACGGCCGGGGGCACAGATACGCAGTATTTT	CATSRSTSVTAGGTDTQYF
-	once	TRBV6-5	TRBJ1-1	TGTGCCAGCAGTTACTCGAATACCGGGGAAGCTTTCTTT	CASSYSNTGEAFF
TRBD2	-	TRBV13	TRBJ2-2	TGTGCCAGCAGCCCGGGACTCCTAGCGGGAAACACCGGGGAGCTGTTTTTT	CASSPGLLAGNTGELFF
-	-	TRBV6-5	TRBJ2-2	TGTGCCAGCAGTTACTCATCAGGGGCCGGGGAGCTGTTTTTT	CASSYSSGAGELFF
-	-	TRBV7-2	TRBJ1-2	TGTGCCAGCAGCTTAGTTCCGGGAGACTATGGCTACACCTTC	CASSLVPGDYGYTF
-	-	TRBV4-2	TRBJ2-1	TGTGCCAGCAGCCAAGAAGGGGGACGGAACAATGAGCAGTTCTTC	CASSQEGGRNNEQFF
-	once	TRBV4-3	TRBJ2-7	TGCGCCAGCAGCCAAGCTCGGGATTACGAGCAGTACTTC	CASSQARDYEQYF
-	-	TRBV9	TRBJ2-2	TGTGCCAGCAGCCCACGGTCCGAGACAGGGGAGCTGTTTTTT	CASSPRSETGELFF
TRBD1	-	TRBV19	TRBJ1-5	TGTGCCAGTAGCACCGGGACAGGGGGAAATCAGCCCCAGCATTTT	CASSTGTGGNQPQHF
-	-	TRBV6-5	TRBJ1-2	TGTGCCAGCAGTCCACTCCAGACAGGCCACTATGGCTACACCTTC	CASSPLQTGHYGYTF
-	-	TRBV5-1	TRBJ1-1	TGCGCCAGCGGGTACGGGGGGACGGCGGGTGAAGCTTTCTTT	CASGYGGTAGEAFF
-	-	TRBV10-1	TRBJ1-1	TGCGCCAGCAGTGAGTCGACAGGAATTGAAGCTTTCTTT	CASSESTGIEAFF
TRBD2	few	TRBV6-4	TRBJ2-1	TGTGCCAGCAGTACGGGGCTAGCGGACTACAATGAGCAGTTCTTC	CASSTGLADYNEQFF
-	-	TRBV14	TRBJ1-2	TGTGCCAGCAGCCAAGATGGAGCCGGAGGTCCAAACTATGGCTACACCTTC	CASSQDGAGGPNYGYTF
TRBD2	-	TRBV30	TRBJ2-5	TGTGCCTTGGGGGGGGGAGGCCCCCAAGAGACCCAGTACTTC	CALGGGGPQETQYF
TRBD1	-	TRBV27	TRBJ2-7	TGTGCCAGCAGCCAAACAGGGGGCGCGAAAAGCGAGCAGTACTTC	CASSQTGGAKSEQYF
TRBD2	-	TRBV18	TRBJ2-7	TGTGCCAGTACGGATGGGGGACTAGCTATCCACGAGCAGTACTTC	CASTDGGLAIHEQYF
TRBD2	-	TRBV6-5	TRBJ2-1	TGTGCCAGCAGTCGACTAGCGGGGGGGCATGAGCAGTTCTTC	CASSRLAGGHEQFF
-	-	TRBV5-1	TRBJ2-7	TGCGCCAGCAATAAAAGAGGAGGAGCGGACGAGCAGTACTTC	CASNKRGGADEQYF
TRBD1	-	TRBV7-3	TRBJ2-1	TGTGCCTCCGGGACAGGACAAAACAATGAGCAGTTCTTC	CASGTGQNNEQFF
-	-	TRBV29-1	TRBJ1-1	TGCAGCGTTGTGGGGTCAGGGTCGAGCACTGAAGCTTTCTTT	CSVVGSGSSTEAFF
TRBD1	-	TRBV4-3	TRBJ1-2	TGCGCCAGCAGCCAAGATCGGACAGGGCGGTATGGCTACACCTTC	CASSQDRTGRYGYTF
-	-	TRBV19	TRBJ2-7	TGTGCCAGTAGTCATCCACAGGCCTCCTACGAGCAGTACTTC	CASSHPQASYEQYF
-	-	TRBV7-2	TRBJ2-4	TGTGCCAGCAGCCCTCCCCTAGCCAAAAACATTCAGTACTTC	CASSPPLAKNIQYF
-	-	TRBV28	TRBJ2-1	TGTGCCAGCAACTTACCTACCCCCAATGAGCAGTTCTTC	CASNLPTPNEQFF
-	-	TRBV9	TRBJ2-6	TGTGCCAGCAGCGTAGAGACAACTGGGGCCAACGTCCTGACTTTC	CASSVETTGANVLTF
-	-	TRBV6-1	TRBJ1-2	TGTGCCAGCAGTGCCACTTCTAACTATGGCTACACCTTC	CASSATSNYGYTF
-	-	TRBV23-1	TRBJ2-5	TGCGCCAGCCCCCCGATACGGGGGGCGACTCACCAAGAGACCCAGTACTTC	CASPPIRGATHQETQYF